The rows below give T cell receptor beta chains drawn from one sample of a study of cytomegalovirus exposure and HLA in healthy donors. Sequenced by immunoSEQ multiplex PCR; TCRdb stores in-frame clones only, minus some. This table holds about 280,000 clones, roughly 88% found once. Sample: PBMCs. All receptors come from a woman younger than 30 in good health and CMV-seronegative. The CDR3 runs from the conserved cysteine through the conserved F or W. D genes are given only for firm matches. The size of a clone is reported for some rows only, either as once, few or many, or as a class for expanded clones.

V	D	size	J	CDR3	DNA
TRBV28	NA	once	TRBJ1-1	CASAFSGHTEAFF	TGTGCCAGCGCGTTTTCAGGGCACACTGAAGCTTTCTTT
TRBV20-1	NA	NA	TRBJ2-3	CSARLVDTQYF	TGCAGTGCTAGGCTAGTAGATACGCAGTATTTT
TRBV5-1	NA	NA	TRBJ2-6	CASSLDFSGANVLTF	TGCGCCAGCAGCTTGGACTTCTCTGGGGCCAACGTCCTGACTTTC
TRBV10-3	NA	NA	TRBJ1-2	CAISTTGGAANYGYTF	TGTGCCATCAGTACGACGGGGGGGGCGGCTAACTATGGCTACACCTTC
TRBV4-1	NA	NA	TRBJ2-7	CASSQDLGGRDISYEQYF	TGCGCCAGCAGCCAAGATTTGGGTGGAAGGGACATATCCTACGAGCAGTACTTC
TRBV4-3	TRBD2	NA	TRBJ2-1	CASSQASLAGGPYEQFF	TGCGCCAGCAGCCAAGCCTCACTAGCGGGAGGGCCCTATGAGCAGTTCTTC
TRBV6-6	TRBD1	NA	TRBJ1-1	CAGRKGQGLVTEAFF	TGTGCCGGCCGCAAAGGACAGGGTTTGGTAACTGAAGCTTTCTTT
TRBV29-1	TRBD2	NA	TRBJ2-1	CSVWTSGGGEQFF	TGCAGCGTTTGGACTAGCGGTGGTGGTGAGCAGTTCTTC
TRBV27	NA	NA	TRBJ2-2	CASSSRGTGELFF	TGTGCCAGCAGTTCCAGGGGAACCGGGGAGCTGTTTTTT
TRBV13	TRBD1	NA	TRBJ2-7	CASSLGQGWEQYF	TGTGCCAGCAGCCTTGGACAGGGCTGGGAGCAGTACTTC
TRBV2	NA	NA	TRBJ2-7	CASRTYRGTNYEQYF	TGTGCCAGCAGAACCTACAGAGGGACAAATTACGAGCAGTACTTC
TRBV6-5	TRBD1	NA	TRBJ1-5	CASRRQGNSNQPQHF	TGTGCCAGCAGGAGACAGGGGAACAGCAATCAGCCCCAGCATTTT
TRBV5-6	NA	NA	TRBJ2-7	CASSYRLGQDEQYF	TGTGCCAGCAGCTACAGGCTAGGGCAGGACGAGCAGTACTTC
TRBV7-3	NA	few	TRBJ2-7	CASSPTIGAAYEQYF	TGTGCCAGCAGCCCCACGATCGGTGCTGCCTACGAGCAGTACTTC
TRBV5-6	NA	NA	TRBJ1-1	CASSLGGKTEAFF	TGTGCCAGCAGCTTAGGAGGGAAGACTGAAGCTTTCTTT
TRBV19	TRBD2	NA	TRBJ2-1	CASSIPGLGIEQFF	TGTGCCAGTAGTATACCGGGACTAGGCATAGAGCAGTTCTTC
TRBV5-6	TRBD2	NA	TRBJ2-1	CASSPLGTSGSRGINEQFF	TGTGCCAGCAGCCCATTAGGGACTAGCGGGAGTCGGGGGATTAATGAGCAGTTCTTC
TRBV30	NA	NA	TRBJ2-5	CAWSRGGGETQYF	TGTGCCTGGAGTAGAGGGGGTGGGGAGACCCAGTACTTC
TRBV7-2	TRBD1	NA	TRBJ1-2	CASSSWGDSVSGYTF	TGTGCCAGCAGCTCCTGGGGGGACAGCGTGAGTGGCTACACCTTC
TRBV7-8	TRBD1	NA	TRBJ1-5	CASSLTKPTTIDRVHDQPQHF	TGTGCCAGCAGCTTAACAAAACCCACAACGATTGACAGGGTGCACGATCAGCCCCAGCATTTT
TRBV11-2	NA	NA	TRBJ2-5	CASSPSNGGGPQETQYF	TGTGCCAGCAGCCCCTCAAACGGCGGCGGGCCACAAGAGACCCAGTACTTC
TRBV2	TRBD1	NA	TRBJ2-2	CASSRTGRLTGELFF	TGTGCCAGCAGTCGGACAGGTAGACTCACCGGGGAGCTGTTTTTT
TRBV6-5	TRBD1	NA	TRBJ2-2	CASNRDRTNTGELFF	TGTGCCAGCAACAGGGACAGGACGAACACCGGGGAGCTGTTTTTT
TRBV27	TRBD2	NA	TRBJ2-5	CASSSGRIAGEETQYF	TGTGCCAGCAGTTCCGGGAGAATAGCGGGAGAAGAGACCCAGTACTTC
TRBV7-9	TRBD2	NA	TRBJ2-2	CASTSGGSRHTGELFF	TGTGCCAGCACCTCGGGGGGGTCCCGACACACCGGGGAGCTGTTTTTT
TRBV5-1	TRBD2	NA	TRBJ2-3	CASSWSPRTSGSTDTQYF	TGCGCCAGCAGCTGGTCCCCGAGGACTAGCGGGAGTACAGATACGCAGTATTTT
TRBV28	NA	NA	TRBJ1-1	CASSLDSDTEAFF	TGTGCCAGCAGCCTTGACAGTGACACTGAAGCTTTCTTT
TRBV18	TRBD1	NA	TRBJ2-3	CASSMTGGGGTDTQYF	TGTGCCAGCTCAATGACAGGGGGCGGTGGCACAGATACGCAGTATTTT
TRBV7-8	NA	NA	TRBJ2-2	CASSLGTTNTGELFF	TGTGCCAGCAGCTTAGGGACTACGAACACCGGGGAGCTGTTTTTT
TRBV19	NA	NA	TRBJ2-7	CASSLDAGQGRNEQYF	TGTGCCAGTAGTCTTGATGCGGGGCAGGGCAGGAACGAGCAGTACTTC
TRBV5-1	TRBD2	NA	TRBJ2-3	CASSRRDNGGADTQYF	TGCGCCAGCAGCCGCCGGGACAACGGGGGGGCAGATACGCAGTATTTT
TRBV29-1	TRBD2	NA	TRBJ2-3	CSVLDSGRGLEDTQYF	TGCAGCGTTCTGGATAGCGGGAGGGGGTTGGAAGATACGCAGTATTTT
TRBV7-7	TRBD1	NA	TRBJ2-2	CASSYQGATGELFF	TGTGCCAGCAGCTACCAGGGGGCGACCGGGGAGCTGTTTTTT
TRBV28	NA	NA	TRBJ1-1	CASSSPSRGHSNTEAFF	TGTGCCAGCAGCTCACCCTCCCGGGGACACTCGAACACTGAAGCTTTCTTT
TRBV19	NA	NA	TRBJ2-7	CASRTGEQYF	TGTGCCAGTAGAACGGGCGAGCAGTACTTC
TRBV15	TRBD2	NA	TRBJ2-2	CATSRGLAGGNTGELFF	TGTGCCACCAGCAGAGGCTTAGCGGGAGGGAACACCGGGGAGCTGTTTTTT
TRBV5-1	NA	NA	TRBJ1-4	CASSLVRLGEDEKLFF	TGCGCCAGCAGCTTGGTCCGACTGGGGGAGGATGAAAAACTGTTTTTT
TRBV5-4	NA	NA	TRBJ2-2	CASSLAGGPGTGELFF	TGTGCCAGCAGCTTGGCCGGGGGGCCGGGCACCGGGGAGCTGTTTTTT
TRBV7-6	NA	NA	TRBJ2-5	CASSLRLRETQYF	TGTGCCAGCAGCCTCAGACTACGCGAGACCCAGTACTTC
TRBV5-1	TRBD1	once	TRBJ2-7	CASSSGTVFSYEQYF	TGCGCCAGCAGCTCCGGGACAGTTTTTTCCTACGAGCAGTACTTC
TRBV6-4	NA	NA	TRBJ2-3	CASSDSISGTDTQYF	TGTGCCAGCAGTGACTCGATCAGCGGCACAGATACGCAGTATTTT
TRBV11-2	NA	once	TRBJ1-1	CASSPGSVAFF	TGTGCCAGCAGCCCCGGGTCTGTAGCTTTCTTT
TRBV10-3	NA	NA	TRBJ2-5	CAISDRGRETQYF	TGTGCCATCAGTGACAGGGGCAGGGAGACCCAGTACTTC
TRBV19	TRBD1	NA	TRBJ1-2	CASRPPGQANYGYTF	TGTGCCAGTAGACCACCGGGACAGGCTAACTATGGCTACACCTTC
TRBV7-3	NA	NA	TRBJ1-1	CASSLDGGTEAFF	TGTGCCAGCAGCTTAGACGGAGGCACTGAAGCTTTCTTT
TRBV10-3	TRBD2	NA	TRBJ2-3	CAISAGLAGPSTDTQYF	TGTGCCATCAGTGCGGGACTAGCGGGGCCTAGCACAGATACGCAGTATTTT
TRBV27	TRBD1	NA	TRBJ2-2	CASIGEGARTGELFF	TGTGCCAGCATCGGAGAGGGGGCGAGGACCGGGGAGCTGTTTTTT
TRBV5-1	NA	NA	TRBJ1-6	CASSLSWSDSPLHF	TGCGCCAGCAGCTTGTCCTGGTCGGATTCACCCCTCCACTTT
TRBV5-4	TRBD1	NA	TRBJ1-1	CASSGGTGAEAFF	TGTGCCAGCAGCGGGGGTACAGGGGCTGAAGCTTTCTTT
TRBV9	NA	NA	TRBJ2-3	CASSVESQRRTDTQYF	TGTGCCAGCAGCGTAGAAAGTCAGCGGAGAACAGATACGCAGTATTTT
TRBV5-4	TRBD1	once	TRBJ1-2	CASSFIQGAGGYTF	TGTGCCAGCAGCTTCATCCAGGGGGCAGGTGGCTACACCTTC
TRBV19	TRBD1	NA	TRBJ1-1	CASSIGTGTTEAFF	TGTGCCAGTAGTATTGGGACAGGGACCACTGAAGCTTTCTTT
TRBV6-1	NA	NA	TRBJ2-1	CASSGISRGLGYNEQFF	TGTGCCAGCAGTGGCATTAGCCGAGGGCTTGGCTACAATGAGCAGTTCTTC
TRBV5-1	NA	NA	TRBJ1-1	CASSPGGVNTEAFF	TGCGCCAGCAGCCCGGGAGGGGTGAACACTGAAGCTTTCTTT
TRBV5-1	TRBD2	NA	TRBJ2-1	CASSSSPGDSGSGQFF	TGCGCCAGCAGCTCCTCCCCTGGGGATAGCGGGAGCGGGCAGTTCTTC